Each of the 27 T cell receptor beta chains below was sequenced from the same sample in a study of OX40 agonist ivuxolimab in advanced cancers. The method was immunoSEQ multiplex PCR; TCRdb's version includes in-frame clones alone and lacks a portion of them. The sample records roughly 80,000 clones, 70% to 90% being singletons. This material consisted of CD4+ or CD8+ T cells sorted from blood, taken in a trial of the OX40 agonist ivuxolimab. The receptor set was obtained from an adult with an advanced solid tumor such as melanoma, head and neck, liver or kidney cancer.

The V call is TRBV2, the J call TRBJ2-1, with D perhaps matching TRBD2 (5 bases). The CDR3 has 14 residues. Germline-derived CDR1 and CDR2 are SNHLY and FYNNEI. V gave up 8 bases and J gave up 2 bases, with 13 bases separating them. CDR3 sequence: CASVPRGAYNEQFF. The CDR3 DNA is TGTGCCAGCGTCCCCCGGGGTGCCTACAATGAGCAGTTCTTC.

The CDR3 protein is CASSRPGLPGNEQFF. As DNA, the CDR3 is TGTGCCAGCAGCCGCCCGGGACTTCCGGGGAATGAGCAGTTCTTC. The chain is built from TRBV11-2 and TRBJ2-1; tentative D call: TRBD2 (6 bases). Germline V gene data show CDR1 as SGHAT and CDR2 as FQNNGV. Trimming removed 5 bases from V and 7 bases from J, with 18 bases in between. The CDR3 has 15 residues.

This chain connects TRBV11-2 to TRBJ2-7, with D maybe TRBD2 (6 bases). This CDR3 region has 16 residues. V was clipped by 1 base and J by 3 bases, with 16 bases between them. Germline assignment: CDR1 SGHAT and CDR2 FQNNGV. The CDR3 DNA sequence: TGTGCCAGCAGCTTAGGTAGCGGTGGAACCTTCTACGAGCAGTACTTC. This codes for CASSLGSGGTFYEQYF. Full variable domain (remainder filled in from reference TRBV11-2 and TRBJ2-7): EAGVAQSPRYKIIEKRQSVAFWCNPISGHATLYWYQQILGQGPKLLIQFQNNGVVDDSQLPKDRFSAERLKGVDSTLKIQPAKLEDSAVYLCASSLGSGGTFYEQYFGPGTRLTVT.

V is TRBV6-6 and J is TRBJ1-2, with 9 bases matching TRBD1. V dropped 6 bases and J dropped 5; count of bases not matched to a gene: 7. Germline CDR1 reads MNHNY; CDR2 reads SVGAGI (reference sequence). This CDR3 region has 14 residues. In DNA, the CDR3 is TGTGCCAGCAGAGCAGGCGGACAGGGGTATGGCTACACCTTC. It yields the protein CASRAGGQGYGYTF.

V gene TRBV4-3 combines with J gene TRBJ1-2; no clear D. CDR3 length: 15 residues. Germline CDR1 is LGHNA and CDR2 is YSLEER. The V and J ends lost 4 bases and 0 bases respectively, with 12 bases between them. CDR3 sequence reads: CASSPSINANYGYTF. CDR3 bases: TGCGCCAGCAGCCCCTCGATCAATGCTAACTATGGCTACACCTTC.

J is TRBJ2-7 and V is TRBV19; TRBD2 aligns across 8 bases. J lost 3 bases, V lost 6 bases, and 10 bases had no gene match. The CDR3 consists of 15 residues. Germline V gene data show CDR1 as LNHDA and CDR2 as SQIVND (reference sequence). The DNA for the CDR3 is TGTGCCAGTAGCCCATGGGTAGCGGGGAGCTACGAGCAGTACTTC. Protein: CASSPWVAGSYEQYF.

The J gene is TRBJ1-4, the V gene TRBV19; weak D call: TRBD1 (5 bases). The CDR3 totals 12 residues. Trimming stripped 7 bases from V and 7 bases from J, with 10 bases between. Germline-derived CDR1 and CDR2 are LNHDA and SQIVND (reference sequence). In DNA form, the CDR3 reads TGTGCCAGTAATCGGGGGGGTGAAAAACTGTTTTTT. This sequence encodes CASNRGGEKLFF. Full variable domain (remainder filled in from reference TRBV19 and TRBJ1-4): DGGITQSPKYLFRKEGQNVTLSCEQNLNHDAMYWYRQDPGQGLRLIYYSQIVNDFQKGDIAEGYSVSREKKESFPLTVTSAQKNPTAFYLCASNRGGEKLFFGSGTQLSVL.

The chain employs TRBV2 and TRBJ2-5; 10 bases are shared with TRBD2. Germline values: CDR1 SNHLY, CDR2 FYNNEI. This CDR3 is built from 14 residues. V shed 5 bases and J 3 bases; nucleotides not matched to a gene: 3. In nucleotides, the CDR3 is TGTGCCAGCAGTTCTAGCGGGGGAAAAGAGACCCAGTACTTC. It encodes CASSSSGGKETQYF.

The genes are TRBV12-5 and TRBJ2-7; 10 bases line up with TRBD1. After removal of 4 bases from V and 0 bases from J, the junction contained 3 bases not matched to a gene. Germline V CDR1 and CDR2: LGHNT, FRNRAP. The CDR3 is 15 residues long. The chain's CDR3 is CASGSGDRGSYEQYF. Here the CDR3 DNA reads TGTGCTAGTGGTTCTGGGGACAGGGGCTCCTACGAGCAGTACTTC.

The genes are TRBV18 and TRBJ1-4; D is possibly TRBD1 (6 bases). V lost 5 bases and J 4 bases, leaving 8 bases between the germline ends. This CDR3 has 13 amino acids. Germline values: CDR1 KGHSH, CDR2 LQKENI. The CDR3 nucleotides are TGTGCCAGCTCAAAGGGGGGTAATGAAAAACTGTTTTTT. Translating gives CASSKGGNEKLFF.

V and J are TRBV7-8 and TRBJ1-3; 9 bases line up with TRBD1. J was trimmed by 4 bases and V by 4 bases; bases with no gene match: 2. Germline V gene lookup returns CDR1 SGHVS and CDR2 FQNEAQ. The length of the CDR3 is 14 residues. This CDR3 is CASSWDRAGNTIYF. As DNA, the CDR3 is TGTGCCAGCAGCTGGGACAGGGCCGGAAACACCATATATTTT.

This rearrangement joins TRBV27 to TRBJ2-1; D is uncertain. The CDR3 contains 15 residues. V lost 2 bases to trimming and J lost 0 bases, with 8 bases between them. Germline CDR1 and CDR2: MNHEY and SMNVEV (reference sequence). The CDR3 sequence: CASSLIGVSYNEQFF. DNA of the CDR3: TGTGCCAGCAGTTTAATAGGCGTCTCCTACAATGAGCAGTTCTTC.

The chain combines TRBV27 with TRBJ1-1; 8 positions agree with TRBD1. The CDR3 sequence is 14 residues long. V lost 4 bases, J lost 3 bases, and 4 bases stayed unmatched. CDR1 is MNHEY and CDR2 is SMNVEV in the germline V gene (reference sequence). The CDR3 region is CASSSGGWDTEAFF. For the CDR3, the DNA is TGTGCCAGCAGTTCAGGGGGCTGGGACACTGAAGCTTTCTTT.

This clone has just a few counts. The chain joins TRBV9 to TRBJ1-2; weak D call: TRBD1 (5 bases). Trimming removed 5 bases from V and 2 bases from J, with 16 bases in between. The CDR3 spans 15 residues. Germline values: CDR1 SGDLS, CDR2 YYNGEE. The CDR3 DNA is TGTGCCAGCAGAGGCGACAGACCGAGGAACTATGGCTACACCTTC. Translation: CASRGDRPRNYGYTF. The whole variable domain, filled in from reference TRBV9 and TRBJ1-2, reads DSGVTQTPKHLITATGQRVTLRCSPRSGDLSVYWYQQSLDQGLQFLIQYYNGEERAKGNILERFSAQQFPDLHSELNLSSLELGDSALYFCASRGDRPRNYGYTFGSGTRLTVV.

The rearrangement links TRBV10-3 to TRBJ2-2; TRBD1 matches 10 bases. CDR3 length: 14 residues. The ends lost 7 bases at V and 5 bases at J; junction bases unmatched: 4. Germline V gives CDR1 ENHRY, CDR2 SYGVKD. CDR3: CAITPGQGTGELFF. In nucleotides, the CDR3 is TGTGCCATCACGCCGGGACAGGGGACCGGGGAGCTGTTTTTT.

The V call is TRBV4-1, the J call TRBJ2-3; D is perhaps TRBD1 (5 bases). Trimming stripped 4 bases from V and 3 bases from J, with 8 bases between. The CDR3 contains 13 residues. Germline V lookup: CDR1 MGHRA, CDR2 YSYEKL. In DNA, the CDR3 is TGCGCCAGCAGCCCCAAGGGGACAGATACGCAGTATTTT. Translating gives CASSPKGTDTQYF.

This clone came up once. CDR3 sequence: CAISGGEKSKNIQYF. The CDR3 bases are TGTGCCATCAGTGGGGGGGAGAAGTCCAAAAACATTCAGTACTTC. This rearrangement joins TRBV10-3 to TRBJ2-4; weak D call: TRBD2 (6 bases). Trimming pared 4 bases from V and 2 bases from J, leaving 12 bases between. The CDR3 is made up of 15 amino acids. Germline assignment: CDR1 ENHRY and CDR2 SYGVKD.

The V call is TRBV5-6, the J call TRBJ2-5; D not resolved. The CDR3 is 14 amino acids. V was pared by 0 bases and J by 1 base, with 7 bases between. Germline V gene data show CDR1 as SGHDT and CDR2 as YYEEEE. CDR3 sequence (DNA): TGTGCCAGCAGCTTGGCGCTACTCCAAGAGACCCAGTACTTC. Residues: CASSLALLQETQYF.

This clone was counted a single time. The CDR3: CASSQVEVNTGNTIYF. In DNA form, the CDR3 reads TGTGCCAGCAGCCAAGTTGAGGTGAACACTGGAAACACCATATATTTT. The rearrangement uses TRBV4-2 and TRBJ1-3; D is ambiguous. The germline V gene encodes CDR1 LGHNA and CDR2 YNFKEQ. The V gene lost 1 base and the J gene lost 2 bases, with 12 bases spanning the gap. The CDR3 is 16 residues long.

The chain recombines TRBV18 with TRBJ2-4, with D unclear. CDR1 and CDR2 (germline): KGHSH, LQKENI. The CDR3 totals 15 residues. Trimming stripped 0 bases from V and 2 bases from J, with 8 bases between. CDR3: CASSPPAGSKNIQYF. CDR3 in DNA: TGTGCCAGCTCACCACCCGCCGGGTCCAAAAACATTCAGTACTTC.

This chain joins TRBV19 and TRBJ1-2, with TRBD1 matching 8 bases. Looked up from germline, CDR1 is LNHDA and CDR2 is SQIVND (reference sequence). This CDR3 contains 16 residues. V gave up 5 bases and J gave up 4 bases; unmatched junction bases: 12. The CDR3 DNA reads as TGTGCCAGTAGTTCCGGGACAGGAACCCTCGGCTATGGCTACACCTTC. Encoded protein: CASSSGTGTLGYGYTF.

Details on this clone: Other DNA sequences in this specimen translate into the identical CDR3. The V gene is TRBV18, the J gene TRBJ1-2; no definite D call. The V gene's germline CDR1 is KGHSH and CDR2 LQKENI. V gave up 3 bases and J gave up 4 bases, with 9 bases separating them. The CDR3 covers 13 residues. The CDR3 DNA is TGTGCCAGCTCACCTGACGGGGTCTATGGCTACACCTTC. As protein: CASSPDGVYGYTF.

V and J are TRBV19 and TRBJ2-7; the D is unclear. Trimming pared 5 bases from V and 0 bases from J, leaving 14 bases between. The V gene's germline CDR1 is LNHDA and CDR2 SQIVND (reference sequence). The CDR3 loop spans 15 amino acids. CDR3 in amino acids: CASSPRAAISYEQYF. CDR3 DNA: TGTGCCAGTAGTCCCCGGGCCGCGATCTCCTACGAGCAGTACTTC.

The chain combines TRBV7-8 with TRBJ2-1, with D possibly being TRBD2 (5 bases). The V gene's germline CDR1 is SGHVS and CDR2 FQNEAQ. Trimming cost V 3 bases and J 0 bases, with 9 bases left between them. CDR3 size: 15 residues. CDR3 region: CASSLLGSSYNEQFF. The CDR3 DNA is TGTGCCAGCAGCTTGCTAGGGAGCTCCTACAATGAGCAGTTCTTC.

The genes are TRBV11-2 and TRBJ1-6; 7 positions agree with TRBD1. This CDR3 region has 15 residues. The V and J ends lost 4 bases and 11 bases, in that order; junction bases with no gene match: 11. CDR1 and CDR2 from the germline V gene are SGHAT and FQNNGV. CDR3 sequence: CASSSRQGGGAPLHF. CDR3 nucleotide sequence: TGTGCCAGCAGCTCCCGACAGGGAGGAGGAGCACCCCTCCACTTT.

The V call is TRBV7-8, the J call TRBJ1-3, with D perhaps TRBD1 (5 bases). The germline V gene encodes CDR1 SGHVS and CDR2 FQNEAQ. The CDR3 contains 15 residues. Trimming pared 3 bases from V and 0 bases from J, leaving 9 bases between. CDR3 protein: CASSLGDSSGNTIYF. The CDR3 DNA reads as TGTGCCAGCAGCTTGGGGGATAGCTCTGGAAACACCATATATTTT.

This rearrangement joins TRBV27 to TRBJ2-1; the D is unclear. The CDR3 extends over 13 amino acids. V was trimmed by 6 bases and J by 1 base, leaving 7 bases between them. The germline CDR1 and CDR2 sequences are MNHEY and SMNVEV (reference sequence). The CDR3: CASRIRSYNEQFF. The CDR3 DNA is TGTGCCAGCAGGATTCGGTCCTACAATGAGCAGTTCTTC.